Sequencing of this T cell receptor beta chain was carried out in a study of radiation and T cells in renal cell carcinoma. Specified time point: blood 2 weeks post-SBRT. Stated treatment: 15 Gy SBRT to primary tumor, nephrectomy 4 weeks later. After SBRT, blood was collected at 2 and 4 weeks, plus baseline. Clear cell pathology was present in this patient's renal cell carcinoma. Notes on the study in general: In blood, top tumor clones expanded by 2 weeks, shrinking by 4.

Germline V lookup: CDR1 LNHDA, CDR2 SQIVND (reference sequence). The CDR3 has 15 residues. Trimming cost V 3 bases and J 4 bases, with 13 bases left between them. This clone was observed a few times. What it binds is unknown. Clones were sequenced by immunoSEQ multiplex PCR, and TCRdb holds only the in-frame ones, with some missing. The repertoire has around 120,000 clones, roughly four fifths of them found once; the top ten carry approximately 2%. This chain uses TRBV19 with TRBJ1-3, with TRBD1 as a possible D gene (6 bases). This sample comprised blood, obtained from a patient whose treatment included radiotherapy and nephrectomy. This sequence originates from a woman in her sixties with renal cell carcinoma. CDR3 amino acids: CASSILRDRGNTIYF. As DNA, the CDR3 is TGTGCCAGTAGTATTCTCCGAGACAGGGGAAACACCATATATTTT.